This T cell receptor beta chain is drawn from a study of cytomegalovirus exposure and HLA in healthy donors. Study-wide findings and caveats: Per a later analysis, about 15,000 TCR beta sequences showed association with HLA alleles at 0.05 false discovery rate. An analysis done earlier found most TCR beta V segments productive about 87% or about 30% of the time. Later analysis identified several of the most significant clusters that appeared linked to common viral pathogens.

It was with 60 Vbeta and 13 Jbeta primers that the PCR ran. The protocol was immunoSEQ multiplex PCR, while the TCRdb copy is restricted to in-frame clones and leaves out a portion. The sample holds some 160,000 clones, about three quarters seen once. Notes on this clone: The antigen remains unidentified.

This CDR3 has 16 residues. The germline V gene has CDR1 SGHNT and CDR2 YYREEE (reference sequence). Trimming removed 3 bases from V and 4 bases from J; junction bases left unmatched: 8. Donors counted as nominally healthy when sampled, yet unrecorded immune exposures were likely. Sequencing was performed on PBMCs. The receptor was derived from a woman under 40 in good health and CMV-seronegative. V is TRBV5-4 and J is TRBJ2-3; TRBD1 aligns across 10 bases. The CDR3 DNA is TGTGCCAGCAGCTCGACGGGACAGGGGTTCGCAGATACGCAGTATTTT. Its translation: CASSSTGQGFADTQYF.